The 20 T cell receptor beta chains below come from one sample, sequenced in a study of T cells in localized non-small cell lung cancer. TCRdb keeps only in-frame clones here, not all; method: immunoSEQ multiplex PCR. The sample holds 2,000 or so clones, more than 30% seen once. Source: normal lung tissue next to the tumor, taken before any cancer treatment. All receptors derive from a male donor older than 55 with stage I squamous cell lung carcinoma.

Within the sample, this clone is medium-sized. The chain carries TRBV11-3 and TRBJ2-7; 9 bases map to TRBD2. CDR1 is SGHNT, CDR2 YENEEA, per germline. The CDR3 runs 17 residues. With V trimmed by 5 bases and J by 4 bases, 15 bases remained unmatched. DNA for the CDR3: TGTGCCAGCAGCCCCCGAGGCCCAGCGGGAGGCCATTACGAGCAGTACTTC. Protein sequence: CASSPRGPAGGHYEQYF.

The sample holds a few counts of this clone. The rearrangement joins TRBV10-3 to TRBJ1-2; D is perhaps TRBD1 (6 bases). Germline V CDR1 and CDR2: ENHRY, SYGVKD. Trimming cost V 4 bases and J 3 bases, with 9 bases left between them. This CDR3 has 13 residues. This chain's CDR3 is CAISVGTYYGYTF. CDR3 DNA: TGTGCCATCAGTGTTGGGACATACTATGGCTACACCTTC.

By sample share, this clone is large. Other DNA sequences of this sample code for an identical CDR3. V and J are TRBV19 and TRBJ2-6; TRBD1 might be the D (6 bases). Germline V gives CDR1 LNHDA, CDR2 SQIVND (reference sequence). The CDR3 loop spans 15 amino acids. Trimming took 6 bases from V and 0 from J, leaving 9 bases between them. Here the CDR3 DNA reads TGTGCCAGTAGAACAGGGTCCTCTGGGGCCAACGTCCTGACTTTC. This codes for CASRTGSSGANVLTF.

This clone was counted a single time. The rearrangement joins TRBV19 to TRBJ1-5; TRBD1 might be the D (5 bases). The CDR3 is 14 amino acids. Germline V lookup: CDR1 LNHDA, CDR2 SQIVND (reference sequence). V lost 3 bases and J lost 5, with 11 bases in between. The CDR3 DNA reads TGTGCCAGTAGTATGTTAGAAGGGGATCAGCCCCAGCATTTT. It translates to CASSMLEGDQPQHF.

This sequence joins TRBV9 and TRBJ2-7; 8 nucleotides line up with TRBD2. Germline V gene sequence: CDR1 SGDLS, CDR2 YYNGEE. The CDR3 is made up of 14 amino acids. Unmatched junction bases numbered 8, after V lost 9 bases and J lost 0 bases. Here the CDR3 DNA reads TGTGCCACGGGAGGGCAGGGAGGCTCCTACGAGCAGTACTTC. Encoded protein: CATGGQGGSYEQYF.

In its sample, this clone ranks as medium-sized. CDR3 sequence reads: CASSMGLAGVGTGELFF. The DNA of the CDR3 is TGTGCCAGCAGTATGGGACTAGCGGGAGTTGGTACCGGGGAGCTGTTTTTT. The J gene is TRBJ2-2, the V gene TRBV6-8; 14 positions agree with TRBD2. J gave up 5 bases and V 5 bases, and 7 bases lay outside the gene matches. Germline loops: CDR1 MNHGY, CDR2 SAAAGT. The CDR3 runs to 17 residues.

This clone was counted between two and nine times. CDR3 in amino acids: CASSFGLAGGNARFF. DNA for the CDR3: TGTGCCAGCAGTTTTGGGCTAGCGGGAGGCAACGCGCGGTTCTTC. The chain has TRBV6-8 and TRBJ2-1; 11 bases line up with TRBD2. The CDR3 is 15 residues long. The V gene end was trimmed by 4 bases and the J gene end by 15 bases; junction bases not matched to a gene: 14. The germline V gene encodes CDR1 MNHGY and CDR2 SAAAGT.

This clone was picked up one time. The V gene is TRBV15, the J gene TRBJ1-2; D not certain. This CDR3 is built from 14 residues. Germline CDR1 is LNHNV and CDR2 is YYDKDF (reference sequence). V was clipped by 5 bases and J by 2 bases, with 12 bases between them. CDR3 DNA: TGTGCCACCAGCCCCTTGGACGGAAACTATGGCTACACCTTC. It is translated as CATSPLDGNYGYTF. Full variable domain (remainder filled in from reference TRBV15 and TRBJ1-2): DAMVIQNPRYQVTQFGKPVTLSCSQTLNHNVMYWYQQKSSQAPKLLFHYYDKDFNNEADTPDNFQSRRPNTSFCFLDIRSPGLGDTAMYLCATSPLDGNYGYTFGSGTRLTVV.

This clone came up a few times. The V and J genes are TRBV11-3 and TRBJ1-3, with D unresolved. CDR3 length: 15 residues. CDR1 is SGHNT, CDR2 YENEEA, per germline. V was pared by 0 bases and J by 1 base, with 7 bases between. This chain's CDR3 is CASSLDVVSGNTIYF. The CDR3 bases are TGTGCCAGCAGCTTAGATGTAGTTTCTGGAAACACCATATATTTT.

This clone was detected a few times. The chain has TRBV6-8 and TRBJ2-7, with 12 positions matching TRBD2. This CDR3 comprises 15 residues. J gave up 1 base and V 5 bases, and 3 bases lay outside the gene matches. Germline V lookup: CDR1 MNHGY, CDR2 SAAAGT. CDR3 in amino acids: CASSGLAGGSYEQYF. The CDR3 region has the DNA TGTGCCAGCAGTGGCCTAGCGGGGGGGTCCTACGAGCAGTACTTC.

The genes are TRBV29-1 and TRBJ2-7, with D perhaps TRBD2 (6 bases). Deletions cut 4 bases from V and 5 bases from J, with 12 bases between. The CDR3 runs 12 residues. Germline V gene data show CDR1 as SQVTM and CDR2 as ANQGSEA. As DNA, the CDR3 is TGCAGCGTTGGGAGGGCCCCCGACGAGCAGTACTTC. Encoded protein: CSVGRAPDEQYF.

The chain uses TRBV9 and TRBJ2-3; D unresolved. V lost 1 base, J lost 5 bases, and 11 bases lay in between. The germline V gene has CDR1 SGDLS and CDR2 YYNGEE. The CDR3 extends over 14 amino acids. CDR3 in DNA: TGTGCCAGCAGCGTATGGGCAGCACAAGATACGCAGTATTTT. Its translation is CASSVWAAQDTQYF. Filled out from reference TRBV9 and TRBJ2-3, the complete variable domain reads DSGVTQTPKHLITATGQRVTLRCSPRSGDLSVYWYQQSLDQGLQFLIQYYNGEERAKGNILERFSAQQFPDLHSELNLSSLELGDSALYFCASSVWAAQDTQYFGPGTRLTVL.

The gene calls are TRBV15 and TRBJ2-3; D gene unclear. CDR1 is LNHNV, CDR2 YYDKDF, per germline (reference sequence). V lost 3 bases, J lost 4 bases, and 11 bases lay in between. This CDR3 is 14 amino acids long. The CDR3 DNA follows: TGTGCCACCAGCAGTCGGGTCGGAGCAGATACGCAGTATTTT. Protein sequence: CATSSRVGADTQYF.

The V and J genes are TRBV29-1 and TRBJ2-4; 8 bases fit TRBD1. The CDR3 is made up of 14 amino acids. After removal of 1 base from V and 4 bases from J, the junction contained 3 bases not matched to a gene. Germline CDR1 and CDR2: SQVTM and ANQGSEA. The CDR3 region is CSVEVRGLKNIQYF. Written as DNA, the CDR3 is TGCAGCGTTGAAGTCAGGGGGCTTAAAAACATTCAGTACTTC.

The gene calls are TRBV10-3 and TRBJ1-1; D perhaps matches TRBD1 (5 bases). The CDR3 sequence is 15 residues long. Deletions cut 10 bases from V and 0 bases from J, with 18 bases between. CDR1 ENHRY and CDR2 SYGVKD come from the germline V gene. CDR3 loop: CASSDSTIMNTEAFF. CDR3 DNA sequence: TGTGCCAGCTCAGACAGCACCATCATGAACACTGAAGCTTTCTTT.

This clone is medium-sized (0.01 to 0.1%). The genes are TRBV6-8 and TRBJ2-2; TRBD1 aligns across 10 bases. After removal of 4 bases from V and 6 bases from J, the junction contained 11 bases not matched to a gene. Germline CDR1 is MNHGY and CDR2 is SAAAGT. This CDR3 has 17 amino acids. CDR3 protein: CASSSATGGEGAGELFF. Written as DNA, the CDR3 is TGTGCCAGCAGTTCCGCGACAGGGGGCGAGGGCGCCGGGGAGCTGTTTTTT.

This chain uses TRBV19 with TRBJ2-4; D gene ambiguous. Trimming shortened V by 5 bases and J by 1 base, and 9 bases separated the two germline ends. Germline V CDR1 and CDR2: LNHDA, SQIVND (reference sequence). CDR3 length equals 14 residues. The chain's CDR3 is CASSLAAAKNIQYF. In DNA form, the CDR3 reads TGTGCCAGTAGTTTGGCAGCGGCCAAAAACATTCAGTACTTC.

V is TRBV11-3 and J is TRBJ2-7; 9 bases fit TRBD1. The CDR3 consists of 15 residues. V dropped 1 base and J dropped 5; count of bases not matched to a gene: 6. From germline, CDR1 is SGHNT and CDR2 YENEEA. The CDR3 is CASSLGRGQGNEQYF. The CDR3 DNA is TGTGCCAGCAGCTTAGGTAGGGGACAGGGTAACGAGCAGTACTTC.

This chain links TRBV28 with TRBJ2-7, with TRBD2 matching over 12 bases. The CDR3 has 15 residues. Germline V lookup: CDR1 MDHEN, CDR2 SYDVKM. V trimming: 5 bases; J trimming: 2 bases; junction bases outside the gene matches: 4. CDR3 DNA sequence: TGTGCCAGCAGTCCCAGACTAGCGGGAGCCTACGAGCAGTACTTC. Translated: CASSPRLAGAYEQYF.

V gene TRBV18 combines with J gene TRBJ2-6, with TRBD1 matching over 9 bases. The V gene's germline CDR1 is KGHSH and CDR2 LQKENI. The V and J ends lost 0 bases and 6 bases, in that order; junction bases with no gene match: 6. This CDR3 contains 17 residues. The CDR3 sequence: CASSPPERDREANVLTF. As DNA, the CDR3 is TGTGCCAGCTCACCACCGGAACGGGACAGGGAGGCCAACGTCCTGACTTTC.